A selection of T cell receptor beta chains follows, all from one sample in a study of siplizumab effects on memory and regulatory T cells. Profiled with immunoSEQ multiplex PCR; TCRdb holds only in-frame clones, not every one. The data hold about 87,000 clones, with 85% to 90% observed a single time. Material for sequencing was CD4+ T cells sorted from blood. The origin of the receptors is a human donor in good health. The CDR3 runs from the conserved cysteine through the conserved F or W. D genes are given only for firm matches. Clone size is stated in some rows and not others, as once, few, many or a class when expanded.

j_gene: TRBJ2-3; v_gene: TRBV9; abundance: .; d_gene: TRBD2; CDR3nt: TGTGCCAGCAGCGTAGGCGACGGGACTAGCGGAAGGGGCACAGATACGCAGTATTTT; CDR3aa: CASSVGDGTSGRGTDTQYF
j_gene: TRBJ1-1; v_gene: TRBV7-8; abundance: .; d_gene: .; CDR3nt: TGTGCCAGCAGCTTTAGAGGCCTGGCTTTCTTT; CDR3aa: CASSFRGLAFF
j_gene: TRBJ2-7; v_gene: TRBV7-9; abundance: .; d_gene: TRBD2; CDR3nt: TGTGCCAGCAGCTTACCACTAGCGGGAGGGAAGGGCGAGCAGTACTTC; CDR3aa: CASSLPLAGGKGEQYF
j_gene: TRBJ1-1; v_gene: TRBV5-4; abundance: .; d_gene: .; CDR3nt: TGTGCCAGCAGCTTAAGGAACACTGAAGCTTTCTTT; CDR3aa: CASSLRNTEAFF
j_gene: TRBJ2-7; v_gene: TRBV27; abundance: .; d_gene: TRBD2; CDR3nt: TGTGCCAGCAGTCCCCCAGCGGGACCCTCTGCCGAGCAGTACTTC; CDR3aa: CASSPPAGPSAEQYF
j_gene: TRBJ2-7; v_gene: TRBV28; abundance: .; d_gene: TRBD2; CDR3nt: TGTGCCAGCAGTCACGCCCTAGCGGAACTATACGAGCAGTACTTC; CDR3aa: CASSHALAELYEQYF
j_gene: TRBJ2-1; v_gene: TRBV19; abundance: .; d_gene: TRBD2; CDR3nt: TGTGCCAGTAGCCCGATGACAGGCGGGACTAGCGGGCGGAACAATGAGCAGTTCTTC; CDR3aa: CASSPMTGGTSGRNNEQFF
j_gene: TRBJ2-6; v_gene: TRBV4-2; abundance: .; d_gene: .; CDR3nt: TGTGCCAGCAGCCAAGCGGCGGGGTTAACTGGGGCCAACGTCCTGACTTTC; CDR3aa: CASSQAAGLTGANVLTF
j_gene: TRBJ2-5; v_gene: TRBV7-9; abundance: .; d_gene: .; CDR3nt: TGTGCCAGCAGCTTAGCGCGGGAGACCCAGTACTTC; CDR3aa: CASSLARETQYF
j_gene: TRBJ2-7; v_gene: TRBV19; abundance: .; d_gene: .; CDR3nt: TGTGCCAGTAGTATCTGGACCGACTACGAGCAGTACTTC; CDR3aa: CASSIWTDYEQYF
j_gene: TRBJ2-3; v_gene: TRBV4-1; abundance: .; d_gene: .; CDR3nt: TGCGCCAGCAGCCAAGATGCGATACCGGGCCCTCACACAGATACGCAGTATTTT; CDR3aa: CASSQDAIPGPHTDTQYF
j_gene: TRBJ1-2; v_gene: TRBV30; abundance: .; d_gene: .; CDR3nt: TGTGCCTGGAAGCTACTTCAGACGGGCCCTCGTGGCTACACCTTC; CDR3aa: CAWKLLQTGPRGYTF
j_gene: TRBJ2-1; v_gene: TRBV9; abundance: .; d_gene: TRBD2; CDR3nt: TGTGCCAGCAGCTCTAATTATCGGACTAGCGGAACGACCAATGAGCAGTTCTTC; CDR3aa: CASSSNYRTSGTTNEQFF
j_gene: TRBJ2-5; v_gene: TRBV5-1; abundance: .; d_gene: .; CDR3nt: TGCGCCAGCAGCAACGCCCAGGGGACCCAGTACTTC; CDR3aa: CASSNAQGTQYF
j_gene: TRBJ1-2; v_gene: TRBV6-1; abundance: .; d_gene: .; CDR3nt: TGTGCCAGCGGGGATCCCAGGACCTATGGCTACACCTTC; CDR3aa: CASGDPRTYGYTF
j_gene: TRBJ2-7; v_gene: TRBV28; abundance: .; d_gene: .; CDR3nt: TGTGCCAGCATGGGGCAGTCCTACGAGCAGTACTTC; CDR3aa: CASMGQSYEQYF
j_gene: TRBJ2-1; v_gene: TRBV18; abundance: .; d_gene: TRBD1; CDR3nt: TGTGCCAGCTCAAACCCGGGACAGGGCGGTGAGCAGTTCTTC; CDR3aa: CASSNPGQGGEQFF
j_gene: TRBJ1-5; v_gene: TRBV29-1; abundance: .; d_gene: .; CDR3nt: TGCAGTAATAAGGTGGGGACATCCTTAGGTGGTCAGCCCCAGCATTTT; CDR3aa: CSNKVGTSLGGQPQHF
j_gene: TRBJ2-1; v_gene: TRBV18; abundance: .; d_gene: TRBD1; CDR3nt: TGTGCCAGCTCCCCCGGACAGGAAGGCAAGTTCTTC; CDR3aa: CASSPGQEGKFF
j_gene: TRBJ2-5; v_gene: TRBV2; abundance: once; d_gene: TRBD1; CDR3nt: TGTGCCAGCAGCCCGACAGGGCCAGAGACCCAGTACTTC; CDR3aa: CASSPTGPETQYF
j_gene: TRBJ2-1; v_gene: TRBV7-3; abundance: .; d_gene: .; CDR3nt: TGTGCCAGCAGCCCAACGGGAGCGTCCTACAATGAGCAGTTCTTC; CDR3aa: CASSPTGASYNEQFF
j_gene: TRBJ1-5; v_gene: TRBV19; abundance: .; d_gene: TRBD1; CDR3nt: TGTGCCAGCCAAGGACAGGGGGCACTGGGCAATCAGCCCCAGCATTTT; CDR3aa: CASQGQGALGNQPQHF
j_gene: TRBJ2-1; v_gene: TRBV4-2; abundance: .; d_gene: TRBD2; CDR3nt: TGTGCCAGCAGCCAAGGGAGCGGGGTTTACAATGAGCAGTTCTTC; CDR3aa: CASSQGSGVYNEQFF
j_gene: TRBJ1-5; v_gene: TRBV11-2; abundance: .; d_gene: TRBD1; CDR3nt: TGTGCCAGCAGCTTAACAGGGGGCGGACAGCCCCAGCATTTT; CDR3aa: CASSLTGGGQPQHF
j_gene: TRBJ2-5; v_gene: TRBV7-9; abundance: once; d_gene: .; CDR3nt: TGTGCCAGCAGCTTAGCTCCGGGGGCGGAGACCCAGTACTTC; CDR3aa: CASSLAPGAETQYF
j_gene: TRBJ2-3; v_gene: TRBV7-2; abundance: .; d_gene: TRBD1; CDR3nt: TGTGCCAGCAGCTTATCTGGACAGGGGTCAGATACGCAGTATTTT; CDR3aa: CASSLSGQGSDTQYF
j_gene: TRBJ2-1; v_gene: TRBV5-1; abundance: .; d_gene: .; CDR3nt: TGCGCCAGCAGCTCGGGACTCTACAATGAGCAGTTCTTC; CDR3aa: CASSSGLYNEQFF
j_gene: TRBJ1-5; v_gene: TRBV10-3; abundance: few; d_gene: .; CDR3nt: TGTGCCATCAGTGGGTCCTCCGATCAGCCCCAGCATTTT; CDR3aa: CAISGSSDQPQHF
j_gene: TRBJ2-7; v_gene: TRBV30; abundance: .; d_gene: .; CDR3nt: TGTGCTTGGGGTGCGAACTACGAGCAGTACTTC; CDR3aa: CAWGANYEQYF
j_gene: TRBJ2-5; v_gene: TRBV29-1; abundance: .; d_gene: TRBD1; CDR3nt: TGCAGCGCCACAGGGGGCGCATCCGAGACCCAGTACTTC; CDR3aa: CSATGGASETQYF
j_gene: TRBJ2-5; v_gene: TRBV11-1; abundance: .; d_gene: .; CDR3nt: TGTGCCAGCGACTCGGGCCCCGGGGAGACCCAGTACTTC; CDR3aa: CASDSGPGETQYF
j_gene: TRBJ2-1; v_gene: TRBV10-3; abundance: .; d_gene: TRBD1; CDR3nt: TGTGCCATCAGTGAGACCGGACAGGGTAGGAATGAGCAGTTCTTC; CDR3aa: CAISETGQGRNEQFF
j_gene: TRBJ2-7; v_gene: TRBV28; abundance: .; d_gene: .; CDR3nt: TGTGCCAGCAGTTCCCCGGGCCTAGGGACCTACGAGCAGTACTTC; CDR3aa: CASSSPGLGTYEQYF
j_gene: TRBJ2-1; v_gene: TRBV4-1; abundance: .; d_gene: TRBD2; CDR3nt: TGCGCCAGCAGCCAAGATAGGCTAGCGGTAAATGAGCAGTTCTTC; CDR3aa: CASSQDRLAVNEQFF
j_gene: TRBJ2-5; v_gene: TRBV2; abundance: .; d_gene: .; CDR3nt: TGTGCCAGCAGTCCTTTGACACTACAAGAGACCCAGTACTTC; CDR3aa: CASSPLTLQETQYF
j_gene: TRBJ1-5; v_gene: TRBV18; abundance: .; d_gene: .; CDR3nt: TGTGCCAGCTCGCGCCGGGACAGCAATCAGCCCCAGCATTTT; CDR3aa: CASSRRDSNQPQHF
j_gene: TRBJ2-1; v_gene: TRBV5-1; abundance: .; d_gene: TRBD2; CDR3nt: TGCGCCAGCAGCTCCTTAGCGGGGGGCTTATACAATGAGCAGTTCTTC; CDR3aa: CASSSLAGGLYNEQFF
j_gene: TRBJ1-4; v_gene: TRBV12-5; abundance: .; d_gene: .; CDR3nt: TGTGCTAGTGGTTTGGTACTAAACAGGGACTCGGAAAAACTGTTTTTT; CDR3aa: CASGLVLNRDSEKLFF
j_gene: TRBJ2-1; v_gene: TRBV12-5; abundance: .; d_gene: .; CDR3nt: TGTGCTAGTGGTCCCTTGGGGCTGAATGAGCAGTTCTTC; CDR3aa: CASGPLGLNEQFF
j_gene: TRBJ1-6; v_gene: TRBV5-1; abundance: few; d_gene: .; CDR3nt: TGCGCCAGCAGACCATTGACCGGGTTTGGGGAGTCACCCCTCCACTTT; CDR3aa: CASRPLTGFGESPLHF
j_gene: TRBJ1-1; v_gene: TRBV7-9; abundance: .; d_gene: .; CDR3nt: TGTGCCAGCAGCCTAGAAATGGGTGGGGCTTTCTTT; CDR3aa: CASSLEMGGAFF